Listed below are T cell receptor beta chains from one sample, sequenced in a study of blood T cell repertoires in COVID-19. Method: immunoSEQ multiplex PCR; TCRdb's copy keeps in-frame clones and lacks some. Of approximately 75,000 clones listed, approximately 90% are singletons. The specimen sequenced was peripheral blood. These receptors originate from a man aged 55 to 70 with acute or convalescent COVID-19. The CDR3 runs from the conserved cysteine through the conserved F or W. The D gene is left open where the match is weak. For some rows the clone size is stated as once, few or many, or as a class when expanded; others skip it.

cdr3_nt	cdr3_aa	v_call	j_call	d_call	clone_size
TGTGCCAGCAGTGAGGGAGCAGGCACCTACGAGCAGTACTTC	CASSEGAGTYEQYF	TRBV2	TRBJ2-7	NA	NA
TGTGCCAGCAGCCTCAGGACAGGGGGAAAACTAGAGACCCAGTACTTC	CASSLRTGGKLETQYF	TRBV3-1/TRBV3-2	TRBJ2-5	TRBD1	NA
TGCGCCAGCAGCTTGAGACAGGGTGGGATCACTGAAGCTTTCTTT	CASSLRQGGITEAFF	TRBV5-1	TRBJ1-1	TRBD1	NA
TGTGCCAGCACCCTAAGACTTCAAGAGACCCAGTACTTC	CASTLRLQETQYF	TRBV12-3/TRBV12-4	TRBJ2-5	NA	NA
TGTGCCAGCAGCTTAGTAACTAGCGCAGATACGCAGTATTTT	CASSLVTSADTQYF	TRBV7-9	TRBJ2-3	TRBD2	NA
TGTGCCAGCTCACAGGGGGGGGCCAACGTCCTGACTTTC	CASSQGGANVLTF	TRBV18	TRBJ2-6	NA	NA
TGCGCCAGCAGCTTGGGACAGGGAAATAATTCACCCCTCCACTTT	CASSLGQGNNSPLHF	TRBV5-1	TRBJ1-6	TRBD1	NA
TGTGCCAGTAGGTGGGGGGGCGCCGACACCGGGGAGCTGTTTTTT	CASRWGGADTGELFF	TRBV19	TRBJ2-2	NA	NA
TGTGCCAGCAGTTCAGGGGTGGGACCCCTCCACTTT	CASSSGVGPLHF	TRBV6-4	TRBJ1-6	NA	NA
TGTGCCAGCAGCTCCTGGGACAGGGAGCAGTACTTC	CASSSWDREQYF	TRBV7-8	TRBJ2-7	TRBD1	NA
TGTGCCAGCAGCGGGGGACTAGCGGGGGTGCGAGATACGCAGTATTTT	CASSGGLAGVRDTQYF	TRBV5-4	TRBJ2-3	TRBD2	NA
TGCGCCAGCAGTCCCGGGACAGGGGTGAACACTGAAGCTTTCTTT	CASSPGTGVNTEAFF	TRBV5-1	TRBJ1-1	TRBD1	NA
TGCGCCAGCAGTGAGAACAGGAATTCACCCCTCCACTTT	CASSENRNSPLHF	TRBV10-2	TRBJ1-6	NA	few
TGTGCCAGCAGCGTAAGACAGAACGCGAACACCGGGGAGCTGTTTTTT	CASSVRQNANTGELFF	TRBV9	TRBJ2-2	NA	NA
TGTGCCAGCAGCCAATACGGGACTAGCGGGAGTCTAATATACAATGAGCAGTTCTTC	CASSQYGTSGSLIYNEQFF	TRBV3-1/TRBV3-2	TRBJ2-1	TRBD2	NA
TGTGCCAGCGGCGAGACAGGGCCCTCCTACGAGCAGTACTTC	CASGETGPSYEQYF	TRBV6-5	TRBJ2-7	TRBD1	NA
TGTGCCAGCAGCCCTAGGGGGCCCGGAAACACCATATATTTT	CASSPRGPGNTIYF	TRBV5-6	TRBJ1-3	TRBD1	NA
TGTGCCTGGAGCCCAAGTTTCCCCGGGACTAGCGGGAGGATCTCCTACAATGAGCAGTTCTTC	CAWSPSFPGTSGRISYNEQFF	TRBV30	TRBJ2-1	TRBD2	NA
TGTGCCAGTAACCAGGGTAGGGGCGCAACTAATGAAAAACTGTTTTTT	CASNQGRGATNEKLFF	TRBV19	TRBJ1-4	NA	NA
TGTGCCAGCTCGCCTATCCGGGGGGAAGGCACAGATACGCAGTATTTT	CASSPIRGEGTDTQYF	TRBV18	TRBJ2-3	TRBD2	once
TGTGCCTTGACAGGGATGGAGACCCAGTACTTC	CALTGMETQYF	TRBV30	TRBJ2-5	TRBD1	NA
TGCAGCGTTGGGAGCGGCACTGAAGCTTTCTTT	CSVGSGTEAFF	TRBV29-1	TRBJ1-1	NA	NA
TGTGCCAGCTCACCATTGGAGACAGGGAACACCGGGGAGCTGTTTTTT	CASSPLETGNTGELFF	TRBV18	TRBJ2-2	NA	once
TGTGCCAGCAGCTTGGTGACAGGGGCCTACGAGCAGTACTTC	CASSLVTGAYEQYF	TRBV5-6	TRBJ2-7	TRBD1	NA
TGTGCCTGGAGGGGGACAGGGTGGGCCGGGGAGCTGTTTTTT	CAWRGTGWAGELFF	TRBV30	TRBJ2-2	TRBD1	NA
TGTGCCAGCAGCTTAGGTTCAGGCAACTATGGCTACACCTTC	CASSLGSGNYGYTF	TRBV7-9	TRBJ1-2	NA	few
TGTGCCACCAGTGATTTTGGGCAGCGGGGATCAAATGAGCAGTTCTTC	CATSDFGQRGSNEQFF	TRBV24-1	TRBJ2-1	TRBD2	NA
TGCGCCAGCAGTGACCCTAGCGGGAGCTCCTACAATGAGCAGTTCTTC	CASSDPSGSSYNEQFF	TRBV10-1	TRBJ2-1	TRBD2	few
TGTGCCTGGAGTAACCGGGACACCCGCTACGAGCAGTACTTC	CAWSNRDTRYEQYF	TRBV30	TRBJ2-7	NA	NA
TGTGCCAGCAGCGCTCCTAGCGGTCCTAGCACAGATACGCAGTATTTT	CASSAPSGPSTDTQYF	TRBV27	TRBJ2-3	TRBD2	NA
TGTGCCAGTAGTATAGGCGGGGGGAGCGCAGATACGCAGTATTTT	CASSIGGGSADTQYF	TRBV19	TRBJ2-3	TRBD2	NA
TGCAGCGTTGCGGGGGCCGGGACAGGGAGCTCTGGGGCCAACGTCCTGACTTTC	CSVAGAGTGSSGANVLTF	TRBV29-1	TRBJ2-6	TRBD1	few
TGTGCCAGCAGGAAGGGGGAAAACAACTACGAGCAGTACTTC	CASRKGENNYEQYF	TRBV7-2	TRBJ2-7	NA	NA
TGTGCCAGCAGCCAAATAGTTAACACTGAAGCTTTCTTT	CASSQIVNTEAFF	TRBV3-1/TRBV3-2	TRBJ1-1	NA	NA
TGCAGCGTTGGAGTGGCGGGGACTAGCACAGATACGCAGTATTTT	CSVGVAGTSTDTQYF	TRBV29-1	TRBJ2-3	NA	NA
TGTGCCAGCAGTTTATCGTTAGTTGGCACAGATACGCAGTATTTT	CASSLSLVGTDTQYF	TRBV27	TRBJ2-3	NA	NA
TGTGCCAGCAGTGGAGCTGGCGGGGCGTCCTACGAGCAGTACTTC	CASSGAGGASYEQYF	TRBV2	TRBJ2-7	NA	NA
TGTGCCACCAGCCGGGACAGGGGACGGGAAAAACTGTTTTTT	CATSRDRGREKLFF	TRBV15	TRBJ1-4	TRBD1	NA
TGTGCCAGTAGGACGATATCCCGACAGGGTGGGAACACTGAAGCTTTCTTT	CASRTISRQGGNTEAFF	TRBV19	TRBJ1-1	TRBD1	NA
TGTGCCAGTAGTATCGGGTCTGGAAACACCATATATTTT	CASSIGSGNTIYF	TRBV19	TRBJ1-3	NA	once
TGTGCCAGCAGTCAGGGCGGGGATTCACCCCTCCACTTT	CASSQGGDSPLHF	TRBV7-9	TRBJ1-6	NA	NA
TGTGCCACCAGTGATCACCCGGCGACAGGGACAAACTCTGGAAACACCATATATTTT	CATSDHPATGTNSGNTIYF	TRBV24-1	TRBJ1-3	TRBD1	NA
TGTGCCAGCAGCTTAGATCCCGGGGGGGGAGATACGCAGTATTTT	CASSLDPGGGDTQYF	TRBV11-2	TRBJ2-3	TRBD2	once
TGCGCCAGCAGGGGGGGGACTACGTACACAGATACGCAGTATTTT	CASRGGTTYTDTQYF	TRBV5-1	TRBJ2-3	TRBD2	NA
TGTGCCAGCAGGATAGCGGGGACACACACAGATACGCAGTATTTT	CASRIAGTHTDTQYF	TRBV6-5	TRBJ2-3	TRBD2	NA
TGTGCCAGCAGCCAAGAACTTGGCCAGGGTAATGAAAAACTGTTTTTT	CASSQELGQGNEKLFF	TRBV7-8	TRBJ1-4	NA	once
TGTGCCAGCAGCTTAGAAGGGGACAGGACAGGGAATGAAAAACTGTTTTTT	CASSLEGDRTGNEKLFF	TRBV7-6	TRBJ1-4	TRBD1	NA
TGCAGCGTCGAGGGGGGGAGGCGGCCCTATGGCTACACCTTC	CSVEGGRRPYGYTF	TRBV29-1	TRBJ1-2	NA	NA
TGCGCCAGCAGCCCTGGACAGTCCACAGATACGCAGTATTTT	CASSPGQSTDTQYF	TRBV5-1	TRBJ2-3	NA	NA
TGCGCCAGCACCACAGGGGGCTCGTCCTACGAGCAGTACTTC	CASTTGGSSYEQYF	TRBV5-1	TRBJ2-7	TRBD1	NA